This TCR beta chain was identified during a study of blood T cell repertoires in COVID-19. Each participant's cohort was designated according to participant-reported clinical history. This table comes from immunoSEQ multiplex PCR, and its TCRdb copy is limited to in-frame clones, with some not included. This repertoire shows over 200,000 clones, 65% to 90% found once; its top ten account for 15% to 19%. The CDR3 consists of 17 residues. CDR1 and CDR2 (germline): LGHDT, YNNKEL (reference sequence). The trim removed 4 bases at V and 4 bases at J, leaving 14 bases unmatched. The clonotype was recovered from a man between 18 and 35 years old who had recovered from COVID-19. The sequenced sample consisted of PBMCs or T cells enriched from blood (not recorded which). The chain joins TRBV3-1 (or the pseudogene TRBV3-2) to TRBJ1-2, with 8 bases aligning to TRBD1. The CDR3 region has the DNA TGTGCCAGCAGCCGACGGGGGACGACAGGGGTAGCCTATGGCTACACCTTC. This encodes CASSRRGTTGVAYGYTF.